This T cell receptor beta chain was sequenced in a study of T cells in Graves' hyperthyroidism and ophthalmopathy. The germline V gene has CDR1 KGHDR and CDR2 SFDVKD. The CDR3 loop spans 15 amino acids. The junction had 10 bases not matched to a gene; V was cut back by 8 bases and J by 4 bases. This clonotype was seen a handful of times. There were TCR beta CDR3 regions amplified from RNA transcripts. Carried out on the TCR CDR3, a first-round RT-PCR used the HTBI primer set. MiXCR was run by TCRdb on the multiplex PCR reads, yielding one entry per CDR3 protein. The data contain 620,000 or so distinct CDR3 sequences, roughly 14% of them singletons.

The chain recombines TRBV24-1 with TRBJ1-2, with TRBD1 matching 9 bases. The sequenced material came from blood. This receptor was obtained from a woman aged 45-65 years with Graves' ophthalmopathy. The CDR3 bases are TGTGCCACCACCTCCGGGACAGGGTATGCCTATGGCTACACCTTC. Translating it yields CATTSGTGYAYGYTF.